This T cell receptor (beta chain) was sequenced in a study of CD8 T cells in Susac syndrome (dated by TCRdb to between 2019 and 2020). Some background on the complete study: Whether CD8+ T cell activation and differentiation in Susac syndrome was antigen driven was tested using repertoire sequencing. Clonality of the CD8+ T cell repertoire was compared between more than 9 healthy donors, approximately 14 Susac syndrome patients and under 16 multiple sclerosis patients.

V gives up 4 bases and J gives up 1 base, and the segment between their germline ends measures 16 bases. CDR1 and CDR2 were assigned from the germline V gene as SGHDN and FVKESK. The CDR3, cysteine through phenylalanine, is 16 amino acids long. Only CDR3 DNA is held: 48 bases, read in frame from base 1. Results and caveats for the whole study, not just this receptor: The number of individuals in the TCR sequencing and HLA analysis was recognized as being relatively small.

RNA was extracted using the RNeasy kit, and roughly 0.5 to 1 ug of the RNA was reverse transcribed with random hexamers. The immunoSEQ multiplex PCR assay, which covers 54 Vbeta and 13 Jbeta segments, was used to amplify TCR beta CDR3 regions. To correct PCR amplification bias, a synthetic template baseline was used for both primer optimization and computational correction. The paper's data handling went like this. Reads were annotated to V, D and J genes according to IMGT and were analyzed with immunoSEQ Analyzer, with only productive sequences retained. Clonality was calculated as one minus the Shannon entropy normalized by log2 of the number of productive unique sequences. Public and private clones were assessed among the 100 most prevalent clones of each patient and control. A clone was defined as Susac-specific if it was absent from the healthy and MS cohorts, from roughly 1,000 published viral clones and from other ImmuneACCESS disease sequences. In-frame beta chains were kept once TCRdb had trimmed the public reads at Q25 with fastp and called clones with MiXCR. Rows with one shared CDR3 protein collapse into an entry with the most common genes and DNA. The V and J calls and clone size are TCRdb's, not the authors'. This sample is represented by about 130,000 distinct CDR3 sequences; 65% to 90% of them were singletons. Roughly 0.48% of the sample is in the top ten clones.

Peripheral blood CD8+ and CD4+ T cells from healthy donors, Susac syndrome patients and multiple sclerosis patients were profiled using high-throughput TCR beta sequencing. Multiple sclerosis controls were treatment-naive patients with stable or active relapsing-remitting disease fulfilling revised McDonald criteria. CD8+ TEMRA cells were enriched by FACS, while bulk CD8+ and CD4+ T cells were purified by magnetic negative isolation. Blood was drawn into EDTA tubes, processed within 24 hours, and PBMCs were isolated by density gradient centrifugation. PBMCs intended for TCR sequencing were frozen in liquid nitrogen and were later thawed in a 37 degrees C water bath. Purity of sorted or isolated CD4+, CD8+ and CD8+ TEMRA cells was at least 90%. A word on this clonotype: The target of this receptor is not known. No base quality information exists; no much larger clone differs at one position.

This clonotype originated in a human donor with multiple sclerosis. The sequenced sample consisted of CD8+ T cells from PBMCs. The sequence joins TRBV14 to TRBJ2-5; the D call is tentative, TRBD1 or TRBD2, as each matches 5 bases. The sequence in DNA is TGTGCCAGCAGCCTCCTCGCTGGGGGACCCCAAGAGACCCAGTACTTC. It encodes CASSLLAGGPQETQYF.